This T cell receptor (beta chain) is drawn from a study of T cells in Graves' hyperthyroidism and ophthalmopathy. Study-level findings and limits: Blood also showed most of the thyroid clonotypes that were expanded above 0.001. Ophthalmopathy and stable hyperthyroidism were separated by a 13 V-J model.

There were TCR beta CDR3 regions amplified from RNA transcripts. The HTBI set primed first-round TCR CDR3 RT-PCR. Each CDR3 protein is one row after TCRdb ran MiXCR on the multiplex PCR reads. The repertoire holds under 750,000 distinct CDR3 sequences, with around a sixth as singletons. This clonotype was picked up many times. Its specificity is not known. Trimming shortened V by 6 bases and J by 5 bases, and 11 bases separated the two germline ends. Germline V gene sequence: CDR1 MNHEY, CDR2 SMNVEV (reference sequence). The CDR3 loop spans 13 amino acids. Patients aged 18 to 65 had newly diagnosed hyperthyroidism lasting under 2 months. Extraction of PBMCs used 10 ml of fresh peripheral blood.

The TCR originated in a woman between 45 and 60 years old with Graves' hyperthyroidism that later progressed to Graves' ophthalmopathy. This chain joins TRBV27 and TRBJ1-5, with D possibly matching TRBD1 (6 bases). The sample consisted of blood. In DNA form, the CDR3 reads TGTGCCAGCAGACCCACAGGGTATCAGCCCCAGCATTTT. Translation gives CASRPTGYQPQHF.